This passage covers 4 T cell receptor beta chains from one sample sequenced in a study of tumor-infiltrating lymphocytes in primary liver carcinoma. From unsorted bulk tissue weighing roughly 17-32 mg, DNA and RNA were co-extracted. TCR beta cDNA was made from 400 to 500 ng total RNA with a constant-region primer. Three nested multiplex PCR rounds, a slightly modified ARM-PCR, produced the libraries for TCR beta. A C-beta reverse primer and TRBV1-TRBV30 forward primers served in each of the first two PCR rounds, at 9 to 11 cycles apiece. One entry per CDR3 protein results from TCRdb running MiXCR on the multiplex PCR reads. The sample carries under 30,000 distinct CDR3 sequences, around 84% recorded once. The sample comprised liver tumor tissue from sampling region 3. The sample's subset: tumor region T3, left-lateral pole. These receptors came from a man aged 40-49 years with primary liver carcinoma and hepatitis B virus infection.

Concerning this clonotype: An end of the junction does not agree with germline; a read error may underlie this. The rearrangement joins TRBV29-1 to TRBJ2-1; TRBD1 or TRBD2 may be the D gene (5 bases each). Germline CDR1 reads SQVTM; CDR2 reads ANQGSEA. CDR3 length: 15 residues. CDR3 sequence reads: CSVGAGAGPYNEQFF. The CDR3 bases are TGCAGCGTTGGGGCCGGGGCCGGACCCTATAATGAGCAGTTCTTC.

Points on this clonotype: The conserved phenylalanine or tryptophan normally closing the CDR3 is absent here, so this likely arose from a read error. The chain couples TRBV10-3 to TRBJ2-5, with 8 bases lining up with TRBD2. Germline assignment: CDR1 ENHRY and CDR2 SYGVKD. V dropped 6 bases and J dropped 2; count of bases not matched to a gene: 5. The CDR3 sequence is 14 residues long. For the CDR3, the DNA is TGTGCCATCAGCCGGACTAGCAGTCAAGAGACCCAGTACGTC. Translating gives CAISRTSSQETQYV.

Notes on this clonotype: At one end, the junction sequence differs from germline, possibly due to a read error. The V call is TRBV29-1, the J call TRBJ1-1; TRBD1 is a possible D gene (5 bases). Germline CDR1 and CDR2: SQVTM and ANQGSEA. This CDR3 region has 14 residues. The CDR3 DNA follows: TGCAGTGTTGAGGGGACGCCGTCCTCGCCTGAAGTTTTCTTT. Translated: CSVEGTPSSPEVFF. The whole variable domain, filled in from reference TRBV29-1 and TRBJ1-1, reads SAVISQKPSRDICQRGTSLTIQCQVDSQVTMMFWYRQQPGQSLTLIATANQGSEATYESGFVIDKFPISRPNLTFSTLTVSNMSPEDSSIYLCSVEGTPSSPEVFFGQGTRLTVV.

Turning to this clonotype: Mismatch with germline at one junction end may stem from a read error. V and J are TRBV28 and TRBJ2-7; TRBD1 matches at 7 bases. The CDR3 runs 14 residues. Germline lookup yields CDR1 MDHEN and CDR2 SYDVKM. The DNA for the CDR3 is TGCGCCAGCAGTCCGGCAGGGGGACCCTACGAGCAGTACTTC. Residues: CASSPAGGPYEQYF.